The source of this T cell receptor beta chain is a study of T cell responses to AZD1222 COVID-19 vaccine. The V end was cut by 0 bases, the J end by 1 base, with 15 bases between. This CDR3 region has 17 residues. CDR1 and CDR2 (germline): SEHNR, FQNEAQ (reference sequence). Study observations and caveats: Targets within unmutated variant regions were reportedly found for nearly half of spike-specific TCRs.

Sequencing used immunoSEQ multiplex PCR; TCRdb keeps in-frame clones, though not all of them. The table shows some 140,000 clones, with roughly 89% occurring only once. The sample holds one count of this clone. Its antigen remains unidentified. Here the sequenced sample was peripheral blood, taken on day 0 of AZD1222 vaccination. The gene calls are TRBV7-9 and TRBJ1-2; no definite D call. The receptor was derived from an adult in good health. The CDR3 DNA sequence: TGTGCCAGCAGCTTAGCGTCGGATCCGGGTCGTAACTATGGCTACACCTTC. Translated: CASSLASDPGRNYGYTF.